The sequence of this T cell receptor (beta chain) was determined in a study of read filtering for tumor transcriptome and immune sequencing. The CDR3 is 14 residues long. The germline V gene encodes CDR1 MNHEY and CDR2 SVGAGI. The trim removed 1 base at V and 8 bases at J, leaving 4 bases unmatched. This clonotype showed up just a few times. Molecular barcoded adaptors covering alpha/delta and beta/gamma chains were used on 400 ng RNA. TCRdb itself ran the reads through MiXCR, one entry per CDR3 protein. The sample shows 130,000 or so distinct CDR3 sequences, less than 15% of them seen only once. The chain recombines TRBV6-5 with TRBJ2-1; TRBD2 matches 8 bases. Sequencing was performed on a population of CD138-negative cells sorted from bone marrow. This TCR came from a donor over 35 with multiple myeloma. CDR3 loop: CASSYWRGVHEQFF. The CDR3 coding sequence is TGTGCCAGCAGTTACTGGCGGGGGGTCCATGAGCAGTTCTTC.